This passage covers 17 T cell receptor beta chains from one sample sequenced in a study of radiotherapy plus CTLA-4 blockade in lung cancer. Profiled with immunoSEQ multiplex PCR; TCRdb holds only in-frame clones, not every one. Of over 50,000 clones listed, more than 60% were seen once; the top ten hold roughly 2.9%. The starting material was peripheral blood, obtained from a patient treated with radiotherapy plus ipilimumab. These receptors were taken from a human donor with non-small cell lung cancer who had a partial response to radiotherapy plus ipilimumab.

This chain joins TRBV6-5 and TRBJ1-2; the match to TRBD1 covers 9 bases. The junction had 10 bases not matched to a gene; V was cut back by 4 bases and J by 7 bases. This CDR3 is built from 15 residues. In germline, CDR1 is MNHEY, CDR2 SVGAGI. CDR3 nucleotides: TGTGCCAGCAGTTCGACCGGGACAGGGTGGTCTGGCTACACCTTC. It codes for CASSSTGTGWSGYTF.

The chain carries TRBV5-1 and TRBJ2-2, with TRBD2 as a possible D gene (7 bases). V was shortened by 0 bases and J by 5 bases, with 14 bases between the two germline ends. CDR3 size: 16 residues. Germline V gives CDR1 SGHRS, CDR2 YFSETQ. In DNA form, the CDR3 reads TGCGCCAGCAGCTTGGACGGGGGGCTACGGACCGGGGAGCTGTTTTTT. It codes for CASSLDGGLRTGELFF. Using reference TRBV5-1 and TRBJ2-2 for the parts outside the CDR3, the full variable domain is KAGVTQTPRYLIKTRGQQVTLSCSPISGHRSVSWYQQTPGQGLQFLFEYFSETQRNKGNFPGRFSGRQFSNSRSEMNVSTLELGDSALYLCASSLDGGLRTGELFFGEGSRLTVL.

The rearrangement uses TRBV7-9 and TRBJ1-1; a possible D gene is TRBD1 (5 bases). Germline CDR1 reads SEHNR; CDR2 reads FQNEAQ (reference sequence). The CDR3 has 16 amino acids. V was shortened by 4 bases and J by 6 bases, with 21 bases between the two germline ends. In nucleotides, the CDR3 is TGTGCCAGCAGCTCTGCGGGGGGAACCAGTAGCGCTGAAGCTTTCTTT. Translating it yields CASSSAGGTSSAEAFF.

This chain uses TRBV7-6 with TRBJ2-3; D is perhaps TRBD2 (7 bases). The CDR3 has 16 residues. In germline, CDR1 is SGHVS, CDR2 FNYEAQ. The ends were cut back, 1 base at V and 0 bases at J, with 11 bases in the middle. The CDR3 loop reads CASSLGGGPSTDTQYF. CDR3 nucleotides: TGTGCCAGCAGCTTAGGGGGGGGGCCCAGCACAGATACGCAGTATTTT.

The chain links TRBV19 to TRBJ2-3; 8 bases fit TRBD1. Losses at the gene ends were 4 bases for V and 1 base for J; bases not matched to a gene: 7. CDR1 LNHDA and CDR2 SQIVND come from the germline V gene (reference sequence). This CDR3 comprises 16 residues. The CDR3 DNA reads as TGTGCCAGTAGTAACCCTTTGACAGGGGGCACAGATACGCAGTATTTT. Translated: CASSNPLTGGTDTQYF.

The J gene is TRBJ2-3, the V gene TRBV7-9; TRBD2 matches at 10 bases. V lost 5 bases, J lost 0 bases, and 8 bases stayed unmatched. The CDR3 has 17 residues. Germline lookup yields CDR1 SEHNR and CDR2 FQNEAQ (reference sequence). The chain's CDR3 is CASSRLAGTTSTDTQYF. Here the CDR3 DNA reads TGTGCCAGCAGCCGACTAGCGGGCACTACTAGCACAGATACGCAGTATTTT. Variable domain in full (rest from reference TRBV7-9 and TRBJ2-3): DTGVSQNPRHKITKRGQNVTFRCDPISEHNRLYWYRQTLGQGPEFLTYFQNEAQLEKSRLLSDRFSAERPKGSFSTLEIQRTEQGDSAMYLCASSRLAGTTSTDTQYFGPGTRLTVL.

This clone showed up just a few times. The chain links TRBV5-1 to TRBJ1-6; TRBD1 might be the D (5 bases). CDR1 is SGHRS, CDR2 YFSETQ, per germline. Deletions cut 1 base from V and 1 base from J, with 12 bases between. This CDR3 has 17 amino acids. CDR3: CASSLRVGGSYNSPLHF. DNA for the CDR3: TGCGCCAGCAGCTTGAGGGTCGGGGGTTCCTATAATTCACCCCTCCACTTT. The whole variable domain, remainder taken from reference TRBV5-1 and TRBJ1-6, is KAGVTQTPRYLIKTRGQQVTLSCSPISGHRSVSWYQQTPGQGLQFLFEYFSETQRNKGNFPGRFSGRQFSNSRSEMNVSTLELGDSALYLCASSLRVGGSYNSPLHFGNGTRLTVT.

The rearrangement joins TRBV5-1 to TRBJ2-1, with 10 bases that match TRBD2. In germline, CDR1 is SGHRS, CDR2 YFSETQ. V gave up 2 bases and J gave up 6 bases; unmatched junction bases: 2. This CDR3 region has 14 residues. As DNA, the CDR3 is TGCGCCAGCAGCTTAGCGGGGGGGTTCAATGAGCAGTTCTTC. As protein: CASSLAGGFNEQFF.

The chain employs TRBV19 and TRBJ2-2; 10 bases align to TRBD2. The CDR3 is made up of 17 amino acids. Germline CDR1 is LNHDA and CDR2 is SQIVND (reference sequence). The ends lost 3 bases at V and 4 bases at J; junction bases unmatched: 8. Written as DNA, the CDR3 is TGTGCCAGTAGTATTGGACCTAGCGGGGGACTCACCGGGGAGCTGTTTTTT. Encoded protein: CASSIGPSGGLTGELFF.

This clone was counted once. V usage is TRBV7-2 and J usage is TRBJ2-1; the match to TRBD2 covers 8 bases. V lost 4 bases, J lost 7 bases, and 6 bases stayed unmatched. Per the germline V gene, CDR1 is SGHTA and CDR2 is FQGNSA. The CDR3 covers 14 residues. CDR3 protein: CASSSRKRGNEQFF. The CDR3 nucleotides are TGTGCCAGCAGCTCTCGAAAGCGGGGGAATGAGCAGTTCTTC.

In this sample, this clone turned up a few times. V is TRBV5-1 and J is TRBJ1-2, with TRBD1 matching 7 bases. V trimming: 2 bases; J trimming: 6 bases; junction bases outside the gene matches: 7. Germline V gene data show CDR1 as SGHRS and CDR2 as YFSETQ. The CDR3 contains 14 residues. The CDR3 DNA sequence: TGCGCCAGCAGCTTAGGAGGGGGCGATGATGGCTACACCTTC. It yields the protein CASSLGGGDDGYTF.

The rearrangement joins TRBV4-1 to TRBJ1-4; 9 bases are a match to TRBD1. The V gene end was trimmed by 3 bases and the J gene end by 0 bases; junction bases not matched to a gene: 8. This CDR3 contains 18 residues. Germline lookup yields CDR1 MGHRA and CDR2 YSYEKL. The CDR3 DNA reads TGCGCCAGCAGCCATCCACTACAGGGGGCCCCAACTAATGAAAAACTGTTTTTT. Translated: CASSHPLQGAPTNEKLFF.

V and J are TRBV19 and TRBJ2-3, with TRBD1 matching 9 bases. This CDR3 region has 15 residues. From germline, CDR1 is LNHDA and CDR2 SQIVND (reference sequence). J lost 1 base, V lost 5 bases, and 4 bases had no gene match. CDR3 residues: CASSLGDRGTDTQYF. The CDR3 coding sequence is TGTGCCAGTAGTCTCGGGGACAGGGGCACAGATACGCAGTATTTT.

J is TRBJ2-3 and V is TRBV7-7, with 14 bases aligning to TRBD2. V dropped 5 bases and J dropped 0; count of bases not matched to a gene: 16. The germline gives CDR1 SSHAT, CDR2 FNYEAQ (reference sequence). The CDR3 extends over 21 amino acids. The CDR3 region has the DNA TGTGCCAGCAGCCCGTACCCAACCGGGACTAGCGGGGGAATTAGCACAGATACGCAGTATTTT. Its protein product is CASSPYPTGTSGGISTDTQYF.

This clone was observed a single time. This chain links TRBV5-1 with TRBJ2-7, with 7 bases that match TRBD1. The J segment lost 3 bases and the V segment lost 1 base, leaving 7 bases of the junction unmatched. Germline loops: CDR1 SGHRS, CDR2 YFSETQ. This CDR3 spans 15 amino acids. The CDR3 reads CASSLTGAPYYEQYF. The CDR3 DNA is TGCGCCAGCAGCTTGACAGGGGCCCCCTACTACGAGCAGTACTTC.

This chain links TRBV19 with TRBJ2-5; 7 bases are a match to TRBD1. Germline values: CDR1 LNHDA, CDR2 SQIVND (reference sequence). CDR3 length equals 13 residues. V trimming: 7 bases; J trimming: 5 bases; junction bases outside the gene matches: 7. CDR3 bases: TGTGCCAGTAAGGAACAGGGGCTGGAGACCCAGTACTTC. Its translation is CASKEQGLETQYF. The entire variable domain, with the rest obtained from reference TRBV19 and TRBJ2-5, is as follows: DGGITQSPKYLFRKEGQNVTLSCEQNLNHDAMYWYRQDPGQGLRLIYYSQIVNDFQKGDIAEGYSVSREKKESFPLTVTSAQKNPTAFYLCASKEQGLETQYFGPGTRLLVL.

The chain uses TRBV2 and TRBJ2-1; TRBD1 matches 7 bases. The germline V gene encodes CDR1 SNHLY and CDR2 FYNNEI. The CDR3 is 15 residues long. J was trimmed by 4 bases and V by 5 bases; bases with no gene match: 8. CDR3 nucleotide sequence: TGTGCCAGCAGTAAATCGGGACAGAAATACAATGAGCAGTTCTTC. This gives the protein CASSKSGQKYNEQFF.